This T cell receptor (beta chain) is from a study of T cell responses to AZD1222 COVID-19 vaccine (dated by TCRdb to 2020 to 2023). With respect to the entire study: A total of around 240 trial participants underwent TCR sequencing, of whom 200 to 220 received two doses of AZD1222 and 26 received two doses of the MenACWY control vaccine. Trial participants were enrolled by age into 18-55, 56-69 and 70-plus year subgroups, with roughly 150, 30 and 60 TCR-sequenced participants respectively.

The CDR3 has 14 amino acids, counting the end cysteine and phenylalanine. Of the read, only the CDR3 DNA is kept; its 42 bases are in frame from base 1. V gives up 3 bases and J gives up 2 bases, and the segment between their germline ends measures 8 bases. The germline V gene (reference sequence) gives CDR1 as MNHEY and CDR2 as SMNVEV. The CDR3 regions of human TCRbeta chains were subjected to immunosequencing. Per the source publication's procedure: TCRs in the repertoires were compared against a reference library of SARS-CoV-2-specific TCRs that had been generated with the MIRA antigen-specificity platform. Breadth was defined as the fraction of unique TCRs that were SARS-CoV-2-associated. Depth was defined as the fraction of total T cells that were SARS-CoV-2-associated. Using the MIRA data, every spike-specific TCR was mapped to the spike region that the TCR reacted to and assigned to either a CD4 or a CD8 class. Log10-transformed breadth and depth values were compared by one-way ANOVA with Sidak's multiple comparisons tests. TCRdb re-hosts the immuneACCESS table, in-frame sequences only. Its copies lack some clones; in the studies checked, an unresolved V gene accounts for under half of them, and the cause for the rest is not known. V and J calls and clone size come straight from that table; D and trimming were deduced from the DNA. The sample table lists about 110,000 clones, under 95% of them with a count of one. The top ten constitute 5.5% to 7% of the sample.

The sample's time point, from its label and the paper: about 28 days (+/-7) after the second vaccine dose. AZD1222 recipients whose second dose came at about 4 weeks and those whose second dose came at about 12 weeks were combined into one group, since spike-specific TCR depth and breadth did not differ between the two schedules. The vaccinee samples were drawn from two UK trials, COV001 and COV002, one of which was a single-blind randomized controlled phase 2/3 trial testing AZD1222 (ChAdOx1 nCoV-19) in healthy adults. For TCRbeta chain sequencing, PBMC samples were collected from trial participants at day 0 and at day 28 after the second dose. General study outcomes and caveats: The vaccine-associated CD4 TCRs covered the entire spike protein, and the dominant responses fell in regions 160-218 and 743-854. Most participants were white British and females outnumbered males, and the authors suggested that clonal diversity may have been underestimated. In the small 56-69-year group, the increase in depth fell short of significance, most likely because of low power. A significant rise in spike-specific TCR breadth and depth was observed after two AZD1222 doses relative to day 0 and relative to MenACWY recipients. Nearly half of unique spike-specific TCRs reportedly recognized epitopes outside regions mutated in the B.1.351 and B.1.1.7 variants. Conclusions about previously exposed vaccinees are limited, since just 5 to 7 AZD1222 recipients were seropositive for SARS-CoV-2 at baseline. No day 14 peak-response samples were available, so repertoires were characterized only after the peak T cell response.

In this sample, this clone turned up once. The antigen it binds to is not known. Per-base quality was not reported, and no clone a single base away is much larger than it. The receptor's source is an adult who received the AZD1222 COVID-19 vaccine. Sequencing was performed on peripheral blood, taken 28 days after the second AZD1222 dose. Rearrangement joined TRBV27 to TRBJ1-5, and possibly TRBD1, on 6 matching bases. CDR3 loop: CASSLGGRNQPQHF. Here is the DNA: TGTGCCAGCAGTTTGGGGGGGCGCAATCAGCCCCAGCATTTT.